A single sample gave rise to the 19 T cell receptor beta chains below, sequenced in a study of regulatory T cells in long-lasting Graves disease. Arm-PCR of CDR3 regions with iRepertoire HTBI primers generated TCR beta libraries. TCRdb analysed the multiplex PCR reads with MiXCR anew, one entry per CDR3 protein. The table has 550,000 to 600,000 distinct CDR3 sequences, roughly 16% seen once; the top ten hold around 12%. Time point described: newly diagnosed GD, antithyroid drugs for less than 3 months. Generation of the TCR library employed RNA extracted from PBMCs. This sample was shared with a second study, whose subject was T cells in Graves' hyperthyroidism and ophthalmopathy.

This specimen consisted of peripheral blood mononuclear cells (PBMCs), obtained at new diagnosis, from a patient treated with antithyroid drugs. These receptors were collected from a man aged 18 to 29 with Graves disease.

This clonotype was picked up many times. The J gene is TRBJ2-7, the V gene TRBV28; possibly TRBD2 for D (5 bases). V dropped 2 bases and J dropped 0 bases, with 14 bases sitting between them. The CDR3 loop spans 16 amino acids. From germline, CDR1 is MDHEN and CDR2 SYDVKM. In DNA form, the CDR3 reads TGTGCCAGCAGTTTAAGCCTCGAGCGGTCCTCCTACGAGCAGTACTTC. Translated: CASSLSLERSSYEQYF. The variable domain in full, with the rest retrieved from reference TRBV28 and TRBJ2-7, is DVKVTQSSRYLVKRTGEKVFLECVQDMDHENMFWYRQDPGLGLRLIYFSYDVKMKEKGDIPEGYSVSREKKERFSLILESASTNQTSMYLCASSLSLERSSYEQYFGPGTRLTVT.

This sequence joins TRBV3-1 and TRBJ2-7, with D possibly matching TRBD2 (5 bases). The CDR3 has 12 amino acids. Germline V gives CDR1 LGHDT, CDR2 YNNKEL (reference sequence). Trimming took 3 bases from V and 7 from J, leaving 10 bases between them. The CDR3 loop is CASSQNPGEQYF. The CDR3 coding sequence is TGTGCCAGCAGCCAGAATCCGGGGGAGCAGTACTTC.

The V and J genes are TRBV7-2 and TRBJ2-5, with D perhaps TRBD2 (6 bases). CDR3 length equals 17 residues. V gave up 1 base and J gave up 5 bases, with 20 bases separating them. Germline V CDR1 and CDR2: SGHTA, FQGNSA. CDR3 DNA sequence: TGTGCCAGCAGCTTAGGGACGTCCCGCGGGCGGGGTGAGACCCAGTACTTC. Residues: CASSLGTSRGRGETQYF.

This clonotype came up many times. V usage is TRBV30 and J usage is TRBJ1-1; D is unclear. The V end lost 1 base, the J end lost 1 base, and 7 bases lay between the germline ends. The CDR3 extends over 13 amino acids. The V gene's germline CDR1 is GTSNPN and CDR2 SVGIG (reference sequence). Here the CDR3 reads CAWSATENTEAFF. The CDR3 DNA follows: TGTGCCTGGAGTGCGACGGAGAACACTGAAGCTTTCTTT.

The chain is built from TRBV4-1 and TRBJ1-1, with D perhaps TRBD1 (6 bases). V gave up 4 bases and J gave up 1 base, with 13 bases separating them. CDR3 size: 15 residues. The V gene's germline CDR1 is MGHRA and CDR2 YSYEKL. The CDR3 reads CASSRGTGSNTEAFF. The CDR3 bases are TGCGCCAGCAGCCGAGGTACAGGGTCGAACACTGAAGCTTTCTTT.

Written as DNA, the CDR3 is TGTGCCAGCACCCTATCAGGGACAGGCGAGAGCACAGATACGCAGTATTTT. Encoded protein: CASTLSGTGESTDTQYF. This chain connects TRBV11-1 to TRBJ2-3; 8 nucleotides agree with TRBD1. This CDR3 is 17 amino acids long. Trimming removed 7 bases from V and 0 bases from J; junction bases left unmatched: 12. Germline V gives CDR1 SGHAT, CDR2 FQDESV (reference sequence).

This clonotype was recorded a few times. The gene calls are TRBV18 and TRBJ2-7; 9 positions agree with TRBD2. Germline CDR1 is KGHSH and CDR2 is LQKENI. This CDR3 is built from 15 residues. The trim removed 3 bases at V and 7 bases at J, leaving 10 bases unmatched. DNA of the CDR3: TGTGCCAGCTCACCCGGATTTGCGGGAGGGTTTGAGCAGTACTTC. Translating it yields CASSPGFAGGFEQYF.

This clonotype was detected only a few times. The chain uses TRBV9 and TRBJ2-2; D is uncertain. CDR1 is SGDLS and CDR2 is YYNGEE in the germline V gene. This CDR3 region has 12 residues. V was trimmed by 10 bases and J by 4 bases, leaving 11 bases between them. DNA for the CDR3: TGTGCCTCCCGTCCCCTCACCGGGGAGCTGTTTTTT. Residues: CASRPLTGELFF.

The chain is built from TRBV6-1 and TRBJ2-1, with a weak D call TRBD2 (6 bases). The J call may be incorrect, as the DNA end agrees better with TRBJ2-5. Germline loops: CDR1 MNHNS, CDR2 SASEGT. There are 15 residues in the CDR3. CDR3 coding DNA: TGTGCCAGCACTCAAGTCCCGGACTATCAAGAGACCCAGTACTTC. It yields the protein CASTQVPDYQETQYF.

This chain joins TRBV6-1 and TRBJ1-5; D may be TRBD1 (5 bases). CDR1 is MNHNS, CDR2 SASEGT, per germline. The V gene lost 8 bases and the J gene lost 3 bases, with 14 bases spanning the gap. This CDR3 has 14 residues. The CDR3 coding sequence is TGTGCCAGCGGACCGAGGGGAAACAATCAGCCCCAGCATTTT. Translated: CASGPRGNNQPQHF.

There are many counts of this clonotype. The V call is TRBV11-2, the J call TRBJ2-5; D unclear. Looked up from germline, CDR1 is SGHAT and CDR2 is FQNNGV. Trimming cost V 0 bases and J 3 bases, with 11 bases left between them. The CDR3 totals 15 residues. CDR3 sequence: CASSLDGWSKETQYF. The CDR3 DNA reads TGTGCCAGCAGCTTAGATGGATGGAGTAAAGAGACCCAGTACTTC.

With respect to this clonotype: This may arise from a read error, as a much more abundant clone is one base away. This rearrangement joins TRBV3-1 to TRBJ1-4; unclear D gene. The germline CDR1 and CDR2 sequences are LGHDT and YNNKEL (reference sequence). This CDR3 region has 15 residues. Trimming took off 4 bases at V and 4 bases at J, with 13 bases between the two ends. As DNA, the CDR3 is TGTGCCAGCAGCCTAGGTGAAATGTTTAATGAAAAACTGTTTTTT. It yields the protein CASSLGEMFNEKLFF.

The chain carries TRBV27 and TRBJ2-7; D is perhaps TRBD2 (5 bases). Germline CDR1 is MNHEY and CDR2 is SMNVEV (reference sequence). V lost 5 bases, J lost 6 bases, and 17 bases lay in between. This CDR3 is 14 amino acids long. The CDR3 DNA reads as TGTGCCAGCAGTATGACACCGGGGTTTGGCGAGCAGTACTTC. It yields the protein CASSMTPGFGEQYF.

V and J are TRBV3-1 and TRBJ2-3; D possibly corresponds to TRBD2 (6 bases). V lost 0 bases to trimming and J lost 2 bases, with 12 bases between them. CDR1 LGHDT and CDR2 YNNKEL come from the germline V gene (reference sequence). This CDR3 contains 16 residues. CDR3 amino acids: CASSQEDYRLTDTQYF. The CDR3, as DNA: TGTGCCAGCAGCCAAGAGGACTACCGCCTCACAGATACGCAGTATTTT.

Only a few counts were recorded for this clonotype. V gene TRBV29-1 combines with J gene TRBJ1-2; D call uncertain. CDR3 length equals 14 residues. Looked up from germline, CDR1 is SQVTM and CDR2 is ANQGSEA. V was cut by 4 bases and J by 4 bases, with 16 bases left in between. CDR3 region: CSVASSRATYGYTF. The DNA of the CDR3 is TGCAGCGTTGCATCCAGTAGGGCGACCTATGGCTACACCTTC.

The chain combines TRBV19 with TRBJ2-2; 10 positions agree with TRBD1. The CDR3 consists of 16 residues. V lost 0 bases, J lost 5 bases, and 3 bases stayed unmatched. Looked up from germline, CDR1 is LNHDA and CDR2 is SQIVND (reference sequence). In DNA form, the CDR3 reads TGTGCCAGTAGTATAGAATGGGGACAGGGGACCGGGGAGCTGTTTTTT. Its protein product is CASSIEWGQGTGELFF.

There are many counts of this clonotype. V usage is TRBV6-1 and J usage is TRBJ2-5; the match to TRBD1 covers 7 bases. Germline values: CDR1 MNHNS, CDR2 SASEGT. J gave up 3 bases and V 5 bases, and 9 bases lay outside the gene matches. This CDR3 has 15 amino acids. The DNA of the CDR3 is TGTGCCAGCAGTACGACCGGGACAGCTAAAGAGACCCAGTACTTC. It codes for CASSTTGTAKETQYF.

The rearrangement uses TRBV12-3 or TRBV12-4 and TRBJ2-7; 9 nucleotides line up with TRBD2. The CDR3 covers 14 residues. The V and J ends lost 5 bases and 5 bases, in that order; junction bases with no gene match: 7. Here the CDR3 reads CASSGIAGANEQYF. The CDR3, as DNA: TGTGCCAGCAGTGGAATAGCGGGAGCTAACGAGCAGTACTTC.

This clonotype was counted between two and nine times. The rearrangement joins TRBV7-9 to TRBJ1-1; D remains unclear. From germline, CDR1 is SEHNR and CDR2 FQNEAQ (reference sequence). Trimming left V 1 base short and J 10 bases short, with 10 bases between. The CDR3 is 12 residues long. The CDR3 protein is CASSLGEGRAFF. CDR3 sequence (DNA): TGTGCCAGCAGCTTAGGGGAGGGCCGAGCTTTCTTT.